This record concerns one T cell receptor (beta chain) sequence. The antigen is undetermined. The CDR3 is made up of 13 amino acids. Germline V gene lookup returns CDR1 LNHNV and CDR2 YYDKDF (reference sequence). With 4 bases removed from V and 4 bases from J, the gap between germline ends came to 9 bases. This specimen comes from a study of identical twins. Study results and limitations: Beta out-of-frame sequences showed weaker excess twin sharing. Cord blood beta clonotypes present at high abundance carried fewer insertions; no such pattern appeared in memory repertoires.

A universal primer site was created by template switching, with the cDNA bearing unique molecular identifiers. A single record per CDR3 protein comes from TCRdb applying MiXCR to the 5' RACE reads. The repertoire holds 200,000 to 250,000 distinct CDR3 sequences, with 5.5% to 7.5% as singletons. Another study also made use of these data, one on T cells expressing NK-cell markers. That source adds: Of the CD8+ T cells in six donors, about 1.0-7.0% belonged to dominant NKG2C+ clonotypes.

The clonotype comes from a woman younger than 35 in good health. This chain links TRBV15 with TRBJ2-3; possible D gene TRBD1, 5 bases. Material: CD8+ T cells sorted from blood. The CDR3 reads CATSTEGADTQYF. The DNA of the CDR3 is TGTGCCACCAGCACAGAAGGGGCAGATACGCAGTATTTT.